This is a list of T cell receptor beta chains from one sample in a study of Ad26.COV2.S vaccination and SARS-CoV-2 variants. The data were produced by immunoSEQ multiplex PCR, yet TCRdb's version contains in-frame clones alone and is incomplete. The table includes 300,000 to 400,000 clones, around 86% detected once. The starting material was peripheral blood, obtained in a trial of Ad26.COV2.S vaccine versus placebo. These receptors came from a person aged 18-60 years who received the Ad26.COV2.S COVID-19 vaccine or a placebo. Each CDR3 is given with its conserved first and last residue. Each record gives: J gene, D gene, V gene, clone size, CDR3 protein, CDR3 DNA. The D gene is left open where the match is weak. Size is omitted from some rows. Given values are once, few, many or a class for expanded clones.

TRBJ1-1 | NA | TRBV19 | NA | CASGAEPRDTEAFF | TGTGCCAGTGGGGCTGAGCCCCGGGACACTGAAGCTTTCTTT
TRBJ1-1 | NA | TRBV29-1 | NA | CSAVIAGVGLNTEAFF | TGCAGCGCCGTTATAGCAGGAGTGGGTTTGAACACTGAAGCTTTCTTT
TRBJ1-5 | NA | TRBV28 | NA | CASNARGRGNQPQHF | TGTGCCAGCAACGCCCGGGGGCGAGGGAATCAGCCCCAGCATTTT
TRBJ1-5 | NA | TRBV29-1 | few | CSAGGASNQPQHF | TGCAGCGCTGGAGGGGCGAGCAATCAGCCCCAGCATTTT
TRBJ1-4 | NA | TRBV6-5 | NA | CASSKQGAGEKLFF | TGTGCCAGCAGTAAACAAGGGGCAGGTGAAAAACTGTTTTTT
TRBJ2-1 | NA | TRBV18 | NA | CASSPPLSVHSRVGSYNEQFF | TGTGCCAGCTCACCACCTTTATCGGTACATTCCCGGGTGGGCTCCTACAATGAGCAGTTCTTC
TRBJ1-2 | NA | TRBV2 | NA | CASSDRAAILYGYTF | TGTGCCAGCAGTGACCGGGCAGCGATCCTCTATGGCTACACCTTC
TRBJ2-2 | TRBD2 | TRBV7-8 | NA | CASSWISGGAGGELFF | TGTGCCAGCAGCTGGATTAGCGGGGGGGCCGGCGGGGAGCTGTTTTTT
TRBJ2-3 | NA | TRBV5-5 | NA | CASSLVRRTDTQYF | TGTGCCAGCAGCTTGGTCCGTCGAACGGATACGCAGTATTTT
TRBJ2-3 | NA | TRBV6-2/TRBV6-3 | NA | CASSYTLPDTQYF | TGTGCCAGCAGTTACACGCTACCAGATACGCAGTATTTT
TRBJ2-7 | NA | TRBV6-5 | few | CASSPEGLAHEQYF | TGTGCCAGCAGCCCCGAGGGGCTGGCCCACGAGCAGTACTTC
TRBJ1-5 | NA | TRBV19 | NA | CASSRQARNNQPQHF | TGTGCCAGTAGCAGACAGGCTAGGAACAATCAGCCCCAGCATTTT
TRBJ1-4 | NA | TRBV7-9 | once | CASSLPRGYNEKLFF | TGTGCCAGCAGCTTACCCCGAGGGTATAATGAAAAACTGTTTTTT
TRBJ1-2 | NA | TRBV6-5 | NA | CASSRTGLGGYTF | TGTGCCAGCAGCCGTACTGGGTTGGGGGGCTACACCTTC
TRBJ2-5 | NA | TRBV6-5 | NA | CASNSNPGGETQYF | TGTGCCAGCAACTCCAACCCGGGCGGTGAGACCCAGTACTTC
TRBJ1-6 | NA | TRBV6-1 | NA | CASSESGSSPLHF | TGTGCCAGCAGTGAGTCAGGGTCCTCACCCCTCCACTTT
TRBJ1-1 | NA | TRBV5-6 | NA | CASSLGGRGTEAFF | TGTGCCAGCAGCTTAGGGGGGCGCGGGACTGAAGCTTTCTTT
TRBJ1-2 | NA | TRBV19 | NA | CASSIQPGQSYGYTF | TGTGCCAGTAGTATACAACCGGGACAATCCTATGGCTACACCTTC
TRBJ1-2 | NA | TRBV6-5 | NA | CASTPDSYGYTF | TGTGCCAGCACCCCCGACTCCTATGGCTACACCTTC
TRBJ1-5 | NA | TRBV7-2 | NA | CASSSRVNNNQPQHF | TGTGCCAGCAGCTCCAGGGTAAATAACAATCAGCCCCAGCATTTT
TRBJ1-1 | TRBD1 | TRBV29-1 | NA | CSVVMDRGTEAFF | TGCAGCGTTGTTATGGACAGGGGCACTGAAGCTTTCTTT
TRBJ2-2 | NA | TRBV4-1 | NA | CASSQMGTGELFF | TGCGCCAGCAGCCAAATGGGCACCGGGGAGCTGTTTTTT
TRBJ2-3 | TRBD2 | TRBV13 | NA | CASSITSGGRGPDTQYF | TGTGCCAGCAGCATTACTAGCGGGGGGCGGGGCCCAGATACGCAGTATTTT
TRBJ1-1 | NA | TRBV12-3/TRBV12-4 | NA | CASSYRVLTEAFF | TGTGCCAGCAGTTACAGGGTCCTCACTGAAGCTTTCTTT
TRBJ1-1 | NA | TRBV7-3 | NA | CASSLAGPYTEAFF | TGTGCCAGCAGCTTAGCAGGGCCGTACACTGAAGCTTTCTTT
TRBJ2-7 | NA | TRBV18 | NA | CASSPPDRAYEQYF | TGTGCCAGCTCCCCCCCGGACAGAGCTTACGAGCAGTACTTC
TRBJ2-7 | NA | TRBV11-3 | NA | CASSLEGGSEQYF | TGTGCCAGCAGCTTGGAAGGGGGATCGGAGCAGTACTTC
TRBJ2-5 | TRBD2 | TRBV2 | NA | CASNLGASGGETQYF | TGTGCCAGTAATTTGGGTGCTAGCGGGGGGGAGACCCAGTACTTC
TRBJ2-4 | NA | TRBV2 | NA | CASSPQNIQYF | TGTGCCAGCAGCCCGCAAAACATTCAGTACTTC
TRBJ1-2 | NA | TRBV6-6 | NA | CASSRDGSNYGYTF | TGTGCCAGCAGTAGGGACGGCTCTAACTATGGCTACACCTTC
TRBJ2-3 | TRBD2 | TRBV5-1 | NA | CASSLRLAGSTDTQYF | TGCGCCAGCAGTCTTCGACTAGCGGGCTCCACAGATACGCAGTATTTT
TRBJ1-6 | NA | TRBV7-2 | NA | CASSLVGADSPLHF | TGTGCCAGCAGCTTAGTGGGGGCGGACTCACCCCTCCACTTT
TRBJ1-2 | NA | TRBV6-1 | NA | CASSERTETYGYTF | TGTGCCAGCAGTGAACGAACAGAGACCTATGGCTACACCTTC
TRBJ1-1 | TRBD1 | TRBV7-6 | once | CASSSGTGAGNTEAFF | TGTGCCAGCAGCTCTGGGACAGGGGCCGGGAACACTGAAGCTTTCTTT
TRBJ2-7 | NA | TRBV9 | NA | CASSVDTYSYEQYF | TGTGCCAGCAGCGTCGACACTTACTCCTACGAGCAGTACTTC
TRBJ2-1 | NA | TRBV5-1 | NA | CASSFYDRLSYNEQFF | TGCGCCAGCAGCTTCTACGACAGGCTTTCCTACAATGAGCAGTTCTTC
TRBJ2-7 | NA | TRBV6-6 | NA | CASSYSEGHREQYF | TGTGCCAGCAGTTACTCGGAGGGTCATCGCGAGCAGTACTTC
TRBJ1-2 | NA | TRBV5-1 | once | CASSLAVVQDYGYTF | TGCGCCAGCAGCTTGGCCGTTGTACAGGACTATGGCTACACCTTC
TRBJ1-2 | NA | TRBV18 | NA | CASRDNFRDGYTF | TGTGCCAGCCGGGACAACTTCAGGGATGGCTACACCTTC
TRBJ2-5 | NA | TRBV19 | once | CASSTSWDGGYQETQYF | TGTGCCAGTAGTACGTCGTGGGACGGAGGGTACCAAGAGACCCAGTACTTC
TRBJ2-1 | NA | TRBV15 | NA | CATSRDSWGNEQFF | TGTGCCACCAGCAGAGATTCTTGGGGCAATGAGCAGTTCTTC
TRBJ1-3 | TRBD1 | TRBV2 | NA | CASSERTGSGNTIYF | TGTGCCAGCAGCGAGCGGACAGGCTCTGGAAACACCATATATTTT
TRBJ1-2 | NA | TRBV6-2/TRBV6-3 | NA | CASSDLRGTGSYGYTF | TGTGCCAGCAGTGACCTCAGGGGCACAGGTAGCTATGGCTACACCTTC
TRBJ1-5 | NA | TRBV18 | once | CASSPPGSSNQPQHF | TGTGCCAGCTCACCACCGGGCAGCTCGAATCAGCCCCAGCATTTT
TRBJ2-2 | NA | TRBV2 | NA | CASSRDTSNTGELFF | TGTGCCAGCTCTCGGGACACCTCGAACACCGGGGAGCTGTTTTTT
TRBJ2-7 | NA | TRBV15 | NA | CATSRGGVPYEQYF | TGTGCCACCAGCAGGGGTGGGGTGCCCTACGAGCAGTACTTC
TRBJ1-2 | NA | TRBV6-8 | once | CASSSGGYTF | TGTGCCAGCAGTTCAGGGGGCTACACCTTC
TRBJ1-6 | NA | TRBV7-6 | once | CASSLAAGYNSPLHF | TGTGCCAGCAGCTTAGCAGCAGGATATAATTCACCCCTCCACTTT
TRBJ1-5 | NA | TRBV7-8 | NA | CASSLDRAQRPQHF | TGTGCCAGCAGCTTAGATAGGGCGCAAAGGCCCCAGCATTTT